These T cell receptor beta chains were read from a single sample in a study of cytomegalovirus exposure and HLA in healthy donors. Assay used: immunoSEQ multiplex PCR; TCRdb lists only in-frame clones, some missing. The repertoire includes 150,000 to 200,000 clones, just under 80% of them detected once, and 5% to 6% sits in the top ten. The sample was PBMCs. These receptors all stem from a woman between 25 and 40 years old in good health and CMV-seropositive. Both conserved end residues are part of each CDR3. The D gene is left open where the match is weak. Clone size appears in some rows only: once, few, many, or a class for an expanded clone.

TRBJ1-5,.,.,TRBV29-1,TGCAGCGTTGCCAACAGGAATCAGCCCCAGCATTTT,CSVANRNQPQHF
TRBJ1-6,TRBD1,few,TRBV6-1,TGTGCCAGCAGTGAGGGACAGGGGGCGAACGGATCACCCCTCCACTTT,CASSEGQGANGSPLHF
TRBJ2-5,.,.,TRBV4-3,TGCGCCAGCAGCCAGACTAGCCAAGAGACCCAGTACTTC,CASSQTSQETQYF
TRBJ1-1,.,.,TRBV28,TGTGCCAGCAGTTATCCAGGGTCCACTGAAGCTTTCTTT,CASSYPGSTEAFF
TRBJ2-5,TRBD2,few,TRBV5-5,TGTGCCAGCAGCCCCCGGCTAGCGGGAGGAGGACAGACCCAGTACTTC,CASSPRLAGGGQTQYF
TRBJ2-5,.,.,TRBV5-1,TGCGCCAGCAGCCCCTACTGGACAGCCCAAGAGACCCAGTACTTC,CASSPYWTAQETQYF
TRBJ2-1,.,.,TRBV7-3,TGTGCCAGCAGCCGAGGACCGCTACGGGGGAATGAGCAGTTCTTC,CASSRGPLRGNEQFF
TRBJ1-5,.,.,TRBV19,TGTGCCAGTAGTTCAGGGGTTCAGCCCCAGCATTTT,CASSSGVQPQHF
TRBJ2-1,TRBD1,once,TRBV7-9,TGTGCCAGCAGTTTTACAGGGGGAACCTACAATGAGCAGTTCTTC,CASSFTGGTYNEQFF
TRBJ1-5,.,few,TRBV6-1,TGTGCCAGCAGTGATAACAGGGTTAGCAATCAGCCCCAGCATTTT,CASSDNRVSNQPQHF
TRBJ2-1,.,.,TRBV7-6,TGTGCCAGCAGCTCAGGAGGGAGTAACAATGAGCAGTTCTTC,CASSSGGSNNEQFF
TRBJ1-3,.,.,TRBV4-1,TGCGCCAGCAGCAAGTTGACAGGCCTCATCTCTGGAAACACCATATATTTT,CASSKLTGLISGNTIYF
TRBJ2-6,TRBD2,.,TRBV5-8,TGTGCCAGCAGCTCCCTAGCGGGAGTTGGGGCCAACGTCCTGACTTTC,CASSSLAGVGANVLTF
TRBJ1-1,.,once,TRBV6-5,TGTGCCAGCAGTCTAAACAGGCCCCCCAACACTGAAGCTTTCTTT,CASSLNRPPNTEAFF
TRBJ1-2,TRBD1,.,TRBV27,TGTGCCAGCCGAACAGGGGTCTATGGCTACACCTTC,CASRTGVYGYTF
TRBJ1-5,.,.,TRBV19,TGTGCCAGTAGTACCTCCCAACGGGGCAATCAGCCCCAGCATTTT,CASSTSQRGNQPQHF
TRBJ1-2,TRBD1,.,TRBV5-1,TGCGCCAGCAGCGTGGGACAGGGGACTAACTATGGCTACACCTTC,CASSVGQGTNYGYTF
TRBJ1-2,TRBD1,.,TRBV10-2,TGCGCCAGCAGTGAAAGGGGGCCTAACTATGGCTACACCTTC,CASSERGPNYGYTF
TRBJ2-5,.,once,TRBV29-1,TGCAGCGTTGTGGCGACACTCCAAGAGACCCAGTACTTC,CSVVATLQETQYF
TRBJ1-2,.,.,TRBV7-9,TGTGCCAGCAGCCAGACTGCAGGGTTACTCTATGGCTACACCTTC,CASSQTAGLLYGYTF
TRBJ1-5,.,.,TRBV19,TGTGCCAGTAGTATAGAGCGACGGGGTATGAGCAATCAGCCCCAGCATTTT,CASSIERRGMSNQPQHF
TRBJ2-3,.,.,TRBV19,TGTGCCAGTAGTATAGAGCGGGCTAGCACAGATACGCAGTATTTT,CASSIERASTDTQYF
TRBJ1-5,.,.,TRBV19,TGTGCCAGTACGGAGAGCAAATCAGCCCAGCATTTT,CASTESKSAQHF
TRBJ2-7,.,.,TRBV6-5,TGTGCCAGCTCCAGGGGCTCAGCCTACGAGCAGTACTTC,CASSRGSAYEQYF
TRBJ2-5,.,.,TRBV10-3,TGTGCCATCAGTGAGTCGATTCTTCGGGGGAAAGAGACCCAGTACTTC,CAISESILRGKETQYF
TRBJ2-4,.,.,TRBV2,TGTGCCAGCAGTGAACAGGGGGGTCTTACCAAAAACATTCAGTACTTC,CASSEQGGLTKNIQYF
TRBJ1-2,.,.,TRBV2,TGTGCCAGCAGTCCCGGTAAACAGCCTAACTATGGCTACACCTTC,CASSPGKQPNYGYTF
TRBJ2-4,.,.,TRBV4-1,TGCGCCAGCAGCCAAGAGAGCACTAGGAGGGACATTCAGTACTTC,CASSQESTRRDIQYF
TRBJ2-1,.,.,TRBV7-6,TGTGCCAGCAGCCCAGGCCAGGGGGGCTACAATGAGCAGTTCTTC,CASSPGQGGYNEQFF